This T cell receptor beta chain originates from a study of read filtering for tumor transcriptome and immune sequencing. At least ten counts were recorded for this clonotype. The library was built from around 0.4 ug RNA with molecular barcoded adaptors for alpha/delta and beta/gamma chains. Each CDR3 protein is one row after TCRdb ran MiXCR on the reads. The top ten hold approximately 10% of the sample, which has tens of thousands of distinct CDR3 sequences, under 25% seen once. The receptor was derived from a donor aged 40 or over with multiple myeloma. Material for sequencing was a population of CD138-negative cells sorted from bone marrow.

CDR3 loop: CASSSGLGGNTEAFF. The CDR3 bases are TGTGCCAGCAGCTCCGGACTGGGAGGGAACACTGAAGCTTTCTTT. This chain links TRBV7-9 with TRBJ1-1; D not certain. From germline, CDR1 is SEHNR and CDR2 FQNEAQ (reference sequence). V was pared by 4 bases and J by 1 base, with 13 bases between. The CDR3 spans 15 residues.